A selection of T cell receptor beta chains follows, all from one sample in a study of blood T cell repertoires in COVID-19. Repertoires were generated with immunoSEQ multiplex PCR, while TCRdb's copy carries only in-frame clones and drops some. Among a few hundred thousand clones, roughly 85% were seen once, and the ten largest hold under 4%. Sequencing input: peripheral blood. These receptors were collected from a woman between 18 and 30 years old with acute or convalescent COVID-19. CDR3s include the opening cysteine and the closing phenylalanine or tryptophan. D genes are given only for firm matches.

J,V,D,DNA,CDR3
TRBJ2-7,TRBV19,TRBD1,TGTGCCAGTAGTATAAAAGGGACAGCTACCTACGAGCAGTACTTC,CASSIKGTATYEQYF
TRBJ1-3,TRBV6-5,.,TGTGCCAGCAGTTACTCAAGCAGGGCTGGAAACACCATATATTTT,CASSYSSRAGNTIYF
TRBJ1-6,TRBV3-1/TRBV3-2,.,TGTGCCAGCAGCCGGGGCGCCGGTTCACCCCTCCACTTT,CASSRGAGSPLHF
TRBJ1-5,TRBV6-1,TRBD1,TGTGCCAGCAGTGTATGGGGACAGGGGGCAATAATTAAGCGGCCCCAGCATTTT,CASSVWGQGAIIKRPQHF
TRBJ2-2,TRBV12-3/TRBV12-4,.,TGTGCCAGCCAGTTTGGCGGGGAGCTGTTTTTT,CASQFGGELFF
TRBJ2-5,TRBV9,TRBD2,TGTGCCAGCAGCGCGGGACTAGCGGGGGGGCAGGAGACCCAGTACTTC,CASSAGLAGGQETQYF
TRBJ2-5,TRBV4-1,.,TGCGCCAGCAGTCTCGGACTCCAAGAGACCCAGTACTTC,CASSLGLQETQYF
TRBJ1-1,TRBV19,TRBD1,TGTGCCAGTAGTATAGATCTATTGGGCAGGGGGGAAGCTGAAGCTTTCTTT,CASSIDLLGRGEAEAFF
TRBJ1-1,TRBV6-6,.,TGTGCCAGCACCGCGGAGGGATGGACTGAAGCTTTCTTT,CASTAEGWTEAFF
TRBJ1-1,TRBV7-6,.,TGTGCCAGCAGCTTAGCGCCTTACAGGGATTCTATGACTGAAGCTTTCTTT,CASSLAPYRDSMTEAFF